This is a list of T cell receptor beta chains from one sample in a study of blood T cell repertoires in COVID-19. The method was immunoSEQ multiplex PCR; TCRdb's version includes in-frame clones alone and lacks a portion of them. Here the sample spans some 250,000 clones, approximately 86% being singletons. The sample comprised peripheral blood. The source of these receptors is a man aged 25 to 40 with active or convalescent COVID-19. Each CDR3 is given with its conserved first and last residue. The D gene is left open where the match is weak. The listing skips clone size in some rows; elsewhere it reads once, few, many or a size class.

TRBV5-1	TRBJ1-6	once	.	CASSLDPGDNSPLHF	TGCGCCAGCAGCTTGGATCCGGGTGACAATTCACCCCTCCACTTT
TRBV18	TRBJ1-2	.	TRBD1	CASSPGQGNYGYTF	TGTGCCAGCTCACCCGGACAGGGTAACTATGGCTACACCTTC
TRBV6-5	TRBJ1-6	.	TRBD1	CASSRQGSFNSPFHF	TGTGCCAGCAGCCGACAGGGTTCATTCAATTCACCCTTCCACTTT
TRBV18	TRBJ1-3	.	TRBD1	CASSPGQGPTSTIYF	TGTGCCAGCTCACCAGGACAGGGTCCGACAAGCACCATATATTTT
TRBV19	TRBJ1-2	few	.	CASRYLGRDNGYTF	TGTGCCAGTAGATACCTGGGCAGGGATAATGGCTACACCTTC
TRBV7-9	TRBJ1-1	.	.	CASSHGGVTEAFF	TGTGCCAGCAGCCACGGGGGGGTCACTGAAGCTTTCTTT
TRBV5-1	TRBJ2-7	.	TRBD1	CASSPLPPGQGGNEQYF	TGCGCCAGCAGCCCACTCCCCCCCGGACAGGGGGGGAACGAGCAGTACTTC
TRBV27	TRBJ2-7	.	TRBD1	CASSLGTGRYEQYF	TGTGCCAGCAGCCTCGGGACAGGGCGCTACGAGCAGTACTTC
TRBV6-2/TRBV6-3	TRBJ2-4	few	TRBD2	CASSWETSGGAGIQYF	TGTGCCAGCAGTTGGGAGACTAGCGGGGGGGCCGGCATTCAGTACTTC
TRBV18	TRBJ1-1	.	.	CASSTLPGQNTEAFF	TGTGCCAGCTCAACTCTACCGGGACAGAACACTGAAGCTTTCTTT
TRBV9	TRBJ2-5	few	.	CASSSMYQETQYF	TGTGCCAGCAGCTCCATGTACCAAGAGACCCAGTACTTC
TRBV2	TRBJ1-1	once	.	CASSAGDTEAFF	TGTGCCAGCAGTGCAGGTGACACTGAAGCTTTCTTT
TRBV5-1	TRBJ2-5	.	.	CASSLVLGPGGETQYF	TGCGCCAGCAGCTTGGTTCTGGGCCCAGGGGGGGAGACCCAGTACTTC
TRBV3-1/TRBV3-2	TRBJ2-7	.	TRBD2	CASSPRRLAGTYEQYF	TGTGCCAGCAGCCCCCGGCGGCTAGCGGGAACCTACGAGCAGTACTTC
TRBV6-6	TRBJ2-2	.	TRBD2	CASSQGHGGAGELFF	TGTGCCAGCAGTCAAGGACACGGGGGGGCCGGGGAGCTGTTTTTT
TRBV18	TRBJ2-7	.	TRBD2	CASSPSGGGQYF	TGTGCCAGCTCACCCAGCGGGGGGGGGCAGTACTTC
TRBV3-1/TRBV3-2	TRBJ2-5	.	.	CASSQESSGNPQETQYF	TGTGCCAGCAGCCAAGAGTCCAGCGGCAACCCCCAAGAGACCCAGTACTTC
TRBV5-8	TRBJ1-5	.	.	CASSSDYEGVSNQPQHF	TGTGCCAGCAGCTCTGATTACGAGGGGGTTAGCAATCAGCCCCAGCATTTT
TRBV19	TRBJ1-3	.	.	CASSHPGGAGNTIYF	TGTGCCAGTAGCCACCCCGGGGGGGCAGGAAACACCATATATTTT
TRBV11-2	TRBJ2-1	.	TRBD2	CASSARGAGGSEQFF	TGTGCCAGCAGCGCCCGCGGCGCGGGGGGCAGTGAGCAGTTCTTC
TRBV18	TRBJ2-1	.	.	CASSPRLDNEQFF	TGTGCCAGCTCCCCCAGACTCGACAATGAGCAGTTCTTC
TRBV11-3	TRBJ2-7	once	TRBD1	CASSKTGTGASNEQYF	TGTGCCAGCAGCAAGACCGGGACAGGGGCCTCCAACGAGCAGTACTTC
TRBV4-3	TRBJ1-6	.	TRBD1	CASSQAASGTVHSPLHF	TGCGCCAGCAGCCAAGCGGCCTCCGGGACAGTCCATTCACCCCTCCACTTT
TRBV7-8	TRBJ1-2	.	.	CASSLDIYGYTF	TGTGCCAGCAGCTTAGATATCTATGGCTACACCTTC
TRBV25-1	TRBJ1-6	.	.	CASSGSTGGNSPLHF	TGTGCCAGCAGTGGGTCGACCGGGGGTAATTCACCCCTCCACTTT
TRBV12-3/TRBV12-4	TRBJ2-7	.	.	CASSLAGGERYF	TGTGCCAGCAGTTTAGCGGGCGGGGAAAGGTACTTC
TRBV5-4	TRBJ1-6	.	.	CASSPQAAGWSPLHF	TGTGCCAGCAGTCCTCAAGCGGCGGGTTGGTCACCCCTCCACTTT
TRBV7-5	TRBJ2-1	once	.	CARSLTRRGFYNEQFF	TGTGCCAGAAGCTTAACGAGGCGGGGGTTCTACAATGAGCAGTTCTTC
TRBV27	TRBJ2-3	.	.	CASSSYTDTQYF	TGTGCCAGCAGTTCCTACACAGATACGCAGTATTTT
TRBV5-1	TRBJ2-5	once	.	CASSFGTTKETQYF	TGCGCCAGCAGCTTTGGAACGACTAAAGAGACCCAGTACTTC
TRBV6-2/TRBV6-3	TRBJ1-5	.	TRBD1	CASSYSNLGQSNQPQHF	TGTGCCAGCAGTTACTCGAATCTGGGACAGAGTAATCAGCCCCAGCATTTT
TRBV5-5	TRBJ1-2	.	TRBD1	CASSSGQGARGYTF	TGTGCCAGCAGCTCAGGACAGGGGGCTAGGGGCTACACCTTC
TRBV12-5	TRBJ2-7	.	.	CASGPETGRTYEQYF	TGTGCTAGTGGTCCCGAAACGGGGAGAACCTACGAGCAGTACTTC
TRBV5-6	TRBJ2-7	.	TRBD1	CASSLETGVYEQYF	TGTGCCAGCAGCCTCGAAACAGGGGTCTACGAGCAGTACTTC
TRBV4-1	TRBJ1-3	few	.	CASSQVARAEGNTIYF	TGCGCCAGCAGCCAAGTGGCCAGGGCGGAGGGAAACACCATATATTTT
TRBV7-2	TRBJ2-2	.	.	CASSLAAGPNTGELFF	TGTGCCAGCAGCTTAGCGGCTGGCCCGAACACCGGGGAGCTGTTTTTT